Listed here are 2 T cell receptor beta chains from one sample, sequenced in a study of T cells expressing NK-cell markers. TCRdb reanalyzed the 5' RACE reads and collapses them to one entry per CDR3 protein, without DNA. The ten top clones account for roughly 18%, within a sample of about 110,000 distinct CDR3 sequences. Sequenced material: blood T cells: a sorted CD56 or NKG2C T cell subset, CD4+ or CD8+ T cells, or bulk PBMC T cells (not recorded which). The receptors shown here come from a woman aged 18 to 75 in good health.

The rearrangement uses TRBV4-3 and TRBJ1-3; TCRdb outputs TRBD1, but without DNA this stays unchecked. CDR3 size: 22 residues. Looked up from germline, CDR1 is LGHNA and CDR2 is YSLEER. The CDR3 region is CASRRPCRDGQLILLSGNTIYF.

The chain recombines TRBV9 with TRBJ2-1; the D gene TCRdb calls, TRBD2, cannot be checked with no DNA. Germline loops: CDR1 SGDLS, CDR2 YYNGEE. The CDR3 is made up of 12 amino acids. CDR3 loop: CASSHSAGEQFF.